One TCR beta chain is described in this entry. Naive CD8 isolation took CD45RO-negative cells positively selected for CCR7 and excluded terminally differentiated effector memory CD45RA+ cells. This sample was taken from a study of shared clonotypes between healthy human individuals. The run depth of the assay was deep. Profiling relied on immunoSEQ multiplex PCR, and the TCRdb table lists in-frame clones only, not all of them. The sample has some 1,900,000 clones, approximately 94% seen once. The CDR3 is made up of 16 amino acids. CDR1 MGHRA and CDR2 YSYEKL come from the germline V gene. V was shortened by 4 bases and J by 3 bases, with 19 bases between the two germline ends.

The V call is TRBV4-1, the J call TRBJ2-7; D may be TRBD1 or TRBD2 (7 bases each). This clonotype originated in a man aged 18 to 35 in good health. Sequencing was performed on naive CD8+ T cells sorted from blood. The chain's CDR3 is CASSPGEGQLNYEQYF. CDR3 nucleotides: TGCGCCAGCAGCCCTGGGGAGGGACAGCTTAACTACGAGCAGTACTTC.